The 17 T cell receptor beta chains below come from one sample, sequenced in a study of blood T cells in healthy people across ages. It was with a sample-barcoded 5' primer and a J-beta primer mix that a second PCR of roughly 7 to 11 cycles was run. Each CDR3 protein is one row after TCRdb ran MiXCR on the 5' RACE reads. The table records hundreds of thousands of distinct CDR3 sequences, 45% to 50% of them present only once. The sequencing sample was made of blood. Receptors originate from a woman in her sixties in good health.

The chain is built from TRBV5-1 and TRBJ2-5; D unresolved. The DNA end is a closer match to TRBJ2-7, so the J assignment may be wrong. The CDR3 sequence is 14 residues long. In germline, CDR1 is SGHRS, CDR2 YFSETQ. CDR3 protein: CASSLVGRGSEQYF. CDR3 nucleotide sequence: TGCGCCAGCAGCTTGGTTGGCAGAGGCTCCGAGCAGTACTTC.

This clonotype was seen once. The chain combines TRBV7-2 with TRBJ2-5; 10 nucleotides line up with TRBD1. The J segment lost 11 bases and the V segment lost 6 bases, leaving 18 bases of the junction unmatched. The length of the CDR3 is 16 residues. CDR1 and CDR2 (germline): SGHTA, FQGNSA. The CDR3 DNA reads as TGTGCCAGCAGTAGGAAACCGGGACAGGGGTTTAATGAGCAGTACTTC. It is translated as CASSRKPGQGFNEQYF.

Of note for this clonotype: With a much larger clone just one base away, this may be a read error. The rearrangement links TRBV5-1 to TRBJ2-3; D is ambiguous. The CDR3 is made up of 14 amino acids. The germline V and J ends were trimmed by 4 bases and 4 bases, with 13 bases remaining between them. CDR1 is SGHRS and CDR2 is YFSETQ in the germline V gene. CDR3 in amino acids: CASSAQSGSDTQYF. CDR3 coding DNA: TGCGCCAGCAGCGCTCAGTCAGGCTCAGATACGCAGTATTTT.

This clonotype was counted a few times. V gene TRBV7-2 combines with J gene TRBJ2-7, with 9 bases matching TRBD2. V dropped 2 bases and J dropped 5; count of bases not matched to a gene: 7. The CDR3 runs to 15 residues. The germline gives CDR1 SGHTA, CDR2 FQGNSA. The CDR3 DNA is TGTGCCAGCAGCTTACGCGGGAGGGCCCTGGACGAGCAGTACTTC. This codes for CASSLRGRALDEQYF.

This clonotype has a handful of counts. The V and J genes are TRBV27 and TRBJ2-1, with D possibly TRBD1 on 6 matching bases. This CDR3 contains 13 residues. Germline lookup yields CDR1 MNHEY and CDR2 SMNVEV (reference sequence). V gave up 3 bases and J gave up 8 bases, with 11 bases separating them. Here the CDR3 DNA reads TGTGCCAGCAGTTTCGGGACAAACGATGAGCAGTTCTTC. As protein: CASSFGTNDEQFF.

This clonotype was detected a few times. The chain employs TRBV7-9 and TRBJ2-1, with 8 bases lining up with TRBD2. V trimming: 5 bases; J trimming: 6 bases; junction bases outside the gene matches: 6. The CDR3 sequence is 14 residues long. CDR1 is SEHNR and CDR2 is FQNEAQ in the germline V gene (reference sequence). The CDR3 DNA reads TGTGCCAGCAGCGGCACCGGGACTAGCAATGAGCAGTTCTTC. This translates into CASSGTGTSNEQFF.

Concerning this clonotype: At one boundary the junction diverges from the germline segment, which might be a read error. This chain joins TRBV7-9 and TRBJ1-2, with 7 bases aligning to TRBD1. The CDR3 is 14 residues long. Germline CDR1 is SEHNR and CDR2 is FQNEAQ (reference sequence). The CDR3 spells CDSTAYDRAVGYTF. The CDR3 nucleotides read TGTGACAGCACCGCCTATGACAGGGCTGTTGGCTACACCTTC. Together with reference TRBV7-9 and TRBJ1-2, the CDR3 gives the full variable domain: DTGVSQNPRHKITKRGQNVTFRCDPISEHNRLYWYRQTLGQGPEFLTYFQNEAQLEKSRLLSDRFSAERPKGSFSTLEIQRTEQGDSAMYLCDSTAYDRAVGYTFGSGTRLTVV.

V usage is TRBV7-3 and J usage is TRBJ2-4, with D possibly TRBD1 on 6 matching bases. The J call is doubtful: the DNA matches TRBJ2-7 better. From germline, CDR1 is SGHTA and CDR2 FQGTGA. The CDR3 is 14 amino acids. This chain's CDR3 is CASRYRQESYEQYF. For the CDR3, the DNA is TGTGCCAGCAGGTATAGACAGGAGTCCTACGAGCAGTACTTC.

This rearrangement joins TRBV30 to TRBJ2-1; 12 bases align to TRBD2. TRBJ2-7 explains the end of the DNA better; the J call may be wrong. CDR3 length: 16 amino acids. In germline, CDR1 is GTSNPN, CDR2 SVGIG (reference sequence). The CDR3 nucleotides are TGTGCCTGGGACCTAGCGGGAGGGCTCCCATCCTACGAGCAGTACTTC. This gives the protein CAWDLAGGLPSYEQYF.

This chain joins TRBV6-1 and TRBJ2-1; 7 positions match TRBD2. Germline V gene data show CDR1 as MNHNS and CDR2 as SASEGT. The CDR3 length is 14 residues. V lost 9 bases to trimming and J lost 9 bases; unmatched junction nucleotides: 14. The CDR3 here is CASLVGGPHSEQFF. The CDR3 DNA reads as TGTGCCAGTCTTGTGGGAGGGCCTCACAGTGAGCAGTTCTTC.

This chain connects TRBV10-3 to TRBJ2-4; TRBD2 matches at 7 bases. J gave up 1 base and V 6 bases, and 18 bases lay outside the gene matches. The CDR3 contains 19 residues. From germline, CDR1 is ENHRY and CDR2 SYGVKD. This CDR3 is CAISGSGPPLGDAKNIQYF. For the CDR3, the DNA is TGTGCCATCAGCGGTAGCGGGCCCCCGCTAGGTGATGCCAAAAACATTCAGTACTTC.

The V gene is TRBV18, the J gene TRBJ2-4; the match to TRBD1 covers 9 bases. Germline V gene lookup returns CDR1 KGHSH and CDR2 LQKENI. V shed 2 bases, J shed 9 bases, and the junction held 8 bases outside the gene matches. The CDR3 covers 15 residues. This CDR3 reads CASSPGTGTGVIQYF. The CDR3 DNA sequence: TGTGCCAGCTCACCAGGGACAGGGACTGGTGTCATTCAGTACTTC.

The J gene is TRBJ2-7, the V gene TRBV20-1; the match to TRBD2 covers 9 bases. The last part of the DNA fits TRBJ2-5 better; the J call may be wrong. The CDR3 totals 14 residues. From germline, CDR1 is DFQATT and CDR2 SNEGSKA (reference sequence). Written as DNA, the CDR3 is TGCAGTGCTCCGACTAGCGGAAAGCTCGAGACCCAGTACTTC. The encoded protein is CSAPTSGKLETQYF.

V is TRBV3-1 and J is TRBJ1-2, with D hard to call. V lost 0 bases, J lost 5 bases, and 13 bases lay in between. Germline CDR1 and CDR2: LGHDT and YNNKEL (reference sequence). This CDR3 contains 15 residues. This chain's CDR3 is CASSQEGGWGYGYTF. CDR3 bases: TGTGCCAGCAGCCAAGAGGGAGGGTGGGGATATGGCTACACCTTC.

This clonotype was picked up one time. The gene calls are TRBV20-1 and TRBJ2-5; TRBD2 aligns across 11 bases. V was clipped by 8 bases and J by 11 bases; unmatched bases: 19. Germline V gives CDR1 DFQATT, CDR2 SNEGSKA (reference sequence). The CDR3 contains 15 residues. The CDR3 here is CSSNGLAGRPPEQYF. For the CDR3, the DNA is TGCAGTTCAAATGGACTAGCGGGTCGTCCCCCTGAGCAGTACTTC.

This chain joins TRBV6-2 or TRBV6-3 and TRBJ2-1; possible D gene TRBD1, 6 bases. The CDR3 is 14 amino acids. Trimming pared 6 bases from V and 5 bases from J, leaving 14 bases between. Germline V gene data show CDR1 as MNHEY and CDR2 as SVGEGT. CDR3: CASSQGSPHNEQFF. Here the CDR3 DNA reads TGTGCCAGCAGCCAGGGGTCGCCACACAATGAGCAGTTCTTC.

The J gene is TRBJ1-2, the V gene TRBV7-2; TRBD1 agrees at 11 bases. Germline V lookup: CDR1 SGHTA, CDR2 FQGNSA. Trimming took 3 bases from V and 7 from J; bases not matched to a gene: 10. The CDR3 is 16 residues long. CDR3 DNA: TGTGCCAGCAGCTTTAGGACAGGGGGCGTTGTTGGTGGCTACACCTTC. Translating it yields CASSFRTGGVVGGYTF.